Listed here is a single T cell receptor beta chain. The source of the sample is a study of shared clonotypes between healthy human individuals. Some clones are missing from TCRdb's copy, which holds only in-frame ones; the method was immunoSEQ multiplex PCR. The table lists 2 million to 2.5 million clones, 93% of them singletons. The germline CDR1 and CDR2 sequences are SGHTA and FQGTGA. The junction had 7 bases not matched to a gene; V was cut back by 3 bases and J by 7 bases. The CDR3 spans 16 residues. Sequencing input: naive CD4+ T cells from PBMCs. Subset given: CD45RA+ positively selected. This chain uses TRBV7-3 with TRBJ2-2, with TRBD2 identical over 11 bases. This clonotype was obtained from a man younger than 35 in good health. Some clones in this sample may be carry-over from other donors' samples. The CDR3 protein is CASSLGLAEIGGELFF. CDR3 nucleotide sequence: TGTGCCAGCAGCTTGGGACTAGCGGAAATCGGCGGGGAGCTGTTTTTT.